What follows are 2 T cell receptor beta chains derived from one specimen sequenced in a study of T cell repertoires in cytomegalovirus infection. Their recognized antigens are unknown. TCRdb independently ran MiXCR on the reads; one entry per CDR3 protein. Of a few hundred thousand distinct CDR3 sequences in the sample, more than 40% were seen once. This sample comprised cultured PBMCs, obtained from culture after CMV antigen stimulation. Receptors originate from a human donor in good health (CMV status not recorded). Some clones in this sample may be carry-over from other donors' samples.

This clonotype was detected only a few times. V is TRBV7-9 and J is TRBJ2-7; D unresolved. Germline V gene lookup returns CDR1 SEHNR and CDR2 FQNEAQ (reference sequence). The V end was cut by 2 bases, the J end by 0 bases, with 5 bases between. The CDR3 totals 13 residues. The CDR3 region is CASSLIPSYEQYF. CDR3 DNA: TGTGCCAGCAGCTTAATTCCCTCCTACGAGCAGTACTTC.

V is TRBV19 and J is TRBJ2-6; D not certain. This CDR3 is built from 15 residues. The ends were cut back, 7 bases at V and 2 bases at J, with 12 bases in the middle. Germline V gene lookup returns CDR1 LNHDA and CDR2 SQIVND (reference sequence). The chain's CDR3 is CASNPNAPGANVLTF. In DNA form, the CDR3 reads TGTGCCAGTAACCCCAACGCCCCTGGGGCCAACGTCCTGACTTTC.